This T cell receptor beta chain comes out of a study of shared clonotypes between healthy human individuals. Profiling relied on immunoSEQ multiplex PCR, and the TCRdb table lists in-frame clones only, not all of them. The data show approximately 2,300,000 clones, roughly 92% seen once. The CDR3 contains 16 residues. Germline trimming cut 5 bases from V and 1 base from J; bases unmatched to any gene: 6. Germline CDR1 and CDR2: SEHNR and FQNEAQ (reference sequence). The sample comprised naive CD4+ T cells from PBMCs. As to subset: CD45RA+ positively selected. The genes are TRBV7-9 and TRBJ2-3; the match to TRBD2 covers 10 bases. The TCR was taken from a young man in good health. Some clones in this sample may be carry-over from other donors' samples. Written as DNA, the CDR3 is TGTGCCAGCAGCCAAACTAGCGGGAAGGGCACAGATACGCAGTATTTT. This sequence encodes CASSQTSGKGTDTQYF.